These 11 T cell receptor beta chains came from one sample sequenced in a study of metastatic and nonmetastatic thyroid tumors. All patients were treatment-naive before thyroid surgery. TCRdb reprocessed the PCR reads using MiXCR. The repertoire includes some 41,000 clones, less than 35% of them detected once, and 9.9% sits in the top ten. The sequenced material came from blood. These receptors all come from a male donor with papillary thyroid cancer or a benign thyroid nodule (not recorded which). Some clones in this sample may be carry-over from other donors' samples.

This chain joins TRBV19 and TRBJ2-7; D might be TRBD1 (5 bases). The length of the CDR3 is 14 residues. From germline, CDR1 is LNHDA and CDR2 SQIVND (reference sequence). Trimming stripped 7 bases from V and 4 bases from J, with 17 bases between. This CDR3 reads CASIPGIGRYEQYF. The CDR3 nucleotides are TGTGCCAGTATTCCAGGGATCGGCCGGTACGAGCAGTACTTC.

This clone was seen ten or more times. V and J are TRBV3-1 and TRBJ2-7; TRBD1 matches 7 bases. With V trimmed by 4 bases and J by 2 bases, 5 bases remained unmatched. CDR3 length: 14 residues. CDR1 and CDR2 (germline): LGHDT, YNNKEL (reference sequence). The CDR3 sequence is CASSRQGRTYEQYF. DNA of the CDR3: TGTGCCAGCAGCCGACAGGGAAGAACCTACGAGCAGTACTTC.

The table lists this clone with a few counts. V is TRBV15 and J is TRBJ2-7, with a possible D match to TRBD1 (5 bases). Germline lookup yields CDR1 LNHNV and CDR2 YYDKDF (reference sequence). CDR3 length: 13 residues. V gave up 1 base and J gave up 2 bases, with 6 bases separating them. CDR3 DNA: TGTGCCACCAGCAGAGGGGGCCCCTACGAGCAGTACTTC. It encodes CATSRGGPYEQYF.

Many counts were recorded for this clone. The chain couples TRBV6-1 to TRBJ2-3, with D hard to call. The CDR3 loop spans 11 amino acids. V was shortened by 6 bases and J by 6 bases, with 7 bases between the two germline ends. Germline assignment: CDR1 MNHNS and CDR2 SASEGT. The CDR3 loop is CASRVLDTQYF. CDR3 coding DNA: TGTGCCAGCAGGGTTCTGGATACGCAGTATTTT.

This clone was picked up many times. This chain uses TRBV2 with TRBJ2-3, with TRBD1 identical over 7 bases. Germline CDR1 and CDR2: SNHLY and FYNNEI. With 3 bases clipped from V and 2 bases from J, the junction kept 2 bases outside the gene matches. CDR3 length equals 14 residues. CDR3 nucleotides: TGTGCCAGCAGTGAGCAGGGGGACACAGATACGCAGTATTTT. Residues: CASSEQGDTDTQYF.

There are many counts of this clone. The chain employs TRBV25-1 and TRBJ2-5; 11 positions match TRBD2. The V gene's germline CDR1 is MGHDK and CDR2 SYGVNS. With 6 bases clipped from V and 5 bases from J, the junction kept 14 bases outside the gene matches. The CDR3 consists of 17 residues. CDR3 in DNA: TGTGCCAGCAGCAAAGAGGCTAGCGGGAGGTTTGGGGAGACCCAGTACTTC. Amino acid sequence: CASSKEASGRFGETQYF.

Ten or more counts support this clone. The chain recombines TRBV7-3 with TRBJ2-3; possible D gene TRBD2, 6 bases. Germline-derived CDR1 and CDR2 are SGHTA and FQGTGA. This CDR3 has 13 amino acids. V shed 5 bases and J shed 8 bases, with 14 bases lying between them. The CDR3 loop reads CASSPREFGTQYF. The CDR3 DNA reads as TGTGCCAGCAGCCCCCGGGAGTTTGGTACGCAGTATTTT.

This clone is termed medium-sized (0.01 to 0.1%). The rearrangement uses TRBV7-8 and TRBJ2-7; D not resolved. Trimming shortened V by 0 bases and J by 4 bases, and 10 bases separated the two germline ends. The CDR3 runs 14 residues. Germline CDR1 and CDR2: SGHVS and FQNEAQ. The CDR3 loop reads CASSLATWGYEQYF. The CDR3 bases are TGTGCCAGCAGCTTAGCTACCTGGGGTTACGAGCAGTACTTC.

This clone was seen many times. The chain uses TRBV3-1 and TRBJ2-3; perhaps TRBD1 as D (5 bases). V was trimmed by 2 bases and J by 10 bases, leaving 7 bases between them. Germline V gene sequence: CDR1 LGHDT, CDR2 YNNKEL (reference sequence). The CDR3 runs to 11 residues. In DNA form, the CDR3 reads TGTGCCAGCAGCCAACAGGGTTCGCAGTATTTT. This translates into CASSQQGSQYF.

This sequence joins TRBV5-1 and TRBJ1-1, with D possibly being TRBD1 (6 bases). Trimming removed 4 bases at V and 0 bases at J, with 13 bases between. CDR3 length: 15 amino acids. Germline V gene lookup returns CDR1 SGHRS and CDR2 YFSETQ. The CDR3 reads CASSERQVLNTEAFF. The CDR3, as DNA: TGCGCCAGCAGCGAGCGACAGGTATTGAACACTGAAGCTTTCTTT.

This clone was seen ten or more times. The sample holds other DNA sequences that translate to the same CDR3. The V gene is TRBV20-1, the J gene TRBJ2-2; TRBD1 aligns across 9 bases. The ends lost 2 bases at V and 6 bases at J; junction bases unmatched: 13. CDR3 size: 17 residues. Germline V gene sequence: CDR1 DFQATT, CDR2 SNEGSKA (reference sequence). The CDR3 spells CSARNAGTGKAAGELFF. The CDR3 DNA sequence: TGCAGTGCTAGAAATGCTGGGACAGGGAAGGCGGCCGGGGAGCTGTTTTTT.